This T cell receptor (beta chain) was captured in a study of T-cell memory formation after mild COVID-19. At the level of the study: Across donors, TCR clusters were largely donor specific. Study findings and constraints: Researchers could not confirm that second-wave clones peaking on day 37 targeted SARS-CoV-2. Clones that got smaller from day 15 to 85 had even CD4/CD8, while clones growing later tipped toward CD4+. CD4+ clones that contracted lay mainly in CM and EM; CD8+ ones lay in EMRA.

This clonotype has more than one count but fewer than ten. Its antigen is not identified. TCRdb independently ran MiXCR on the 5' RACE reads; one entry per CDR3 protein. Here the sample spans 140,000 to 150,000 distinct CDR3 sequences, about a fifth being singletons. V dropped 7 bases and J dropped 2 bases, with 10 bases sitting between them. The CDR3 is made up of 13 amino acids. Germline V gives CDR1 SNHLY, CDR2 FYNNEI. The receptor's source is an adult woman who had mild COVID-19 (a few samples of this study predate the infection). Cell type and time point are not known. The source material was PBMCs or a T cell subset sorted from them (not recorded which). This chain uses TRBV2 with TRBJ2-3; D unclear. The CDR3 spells CASITKNTDTQYF. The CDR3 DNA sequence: TGTGCCAGCATAACAAAGAACACAGATACGCAGTATTTT. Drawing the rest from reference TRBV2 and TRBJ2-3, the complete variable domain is EPEVTQTPSHQVTQMGQEVILRCVPISNHLYFYWYRQILGQKVEFLVSFYNNEISEKSEIFDDQFSVERPDGSNFTLKIRSTKLEDSAMYFCASITKNTDTQYFGPGTRLTVL.